This T cell receptor (beta chain) is drawn from a study of siplizumab effects on memory and regulatory T cells. Broader study findings: The majority of clones, roughly 75-95% of proliferating CD4+ or CD8+ clones, lacked an assignable naive or memory phenotype. Unstimulated naive T cells seemed to show more diversity than memory cells did, and they also seemed to be among the major contributors to the alloresponse.

Of note for this clone: Its specificity is not known.

Method: immunoSEQ multiplex PCR; TCRdb's copy keeps in-frame clones and lacks some. In the table there are over 85,000 clones, under 95% of which are singletons. V was cut by 2 bases and J by 2 bases, with 13 bases left in between. CDR1 and CDR2 from the germline V gene are SGHDT and YYEEEE. CDR3 size: 15 residues. This TCR derives from a human donor in good health. The chain couples TRBV5-6 to TRBJ1-1, with D unresolved. Sequencing input: CD8+ T cells sorted from blood. The CDR3 bases are TGTGCCAGCAGCTTAGAAACAGACTCAAACACTGAAGCTTTCTTT. As protein: CASSLETDSNTEAFF.